This T cell receptor beta chain originates from a study of cytomegalovirus exposure and HLA in healthy donors. PCR employed 60 Vbeta and 13 Jbeta primers. Some clones are missing from TCRdb's copy, which holds only in-frame ones; the method was immunoSEQ multiplex PCR. The sample lists about 190,000 clones, approximately 75% occurring once. CDR3 size: 13 residues. V was shortened by 8 bases and J by 4 bases, with 14 bases between the two germline ends. Germline V gene sequence: CDR1 SGHNT, CDR2 YYREEE (reference sequence). The clonotype originates from a man aged 25 to 40 in good health and CMV-seropositive. The chain has TRBV5-4 and TRBJ2-3; the D gene is possibly TRBD1 (6 bases). The sequenced sample was PBMCs. The CDR3 is CASRQASPDTQYF. The CDR3 DNA sequence: TGTGCCAGTAGACAGGCATCCCCAGATACGCAGTATTTT.